The rows below give T cell receptor beta chains drawn from one sample of a study of radiotherapy plus CTLA-4 blockade in lung cancer. Sequenced by immunoSEQ multiplex PCR; TCRdb stores in-frame clones only, minus some. This sample has some 67,000 clones; 70% to 80% occur once, and the top ten carry about 17%. The input for sequencing was peripheral blood, taken from a patient treated with radiotherapy plus ipilimumab. The receptors stem from a human donor with non-small cell lung cancer whose response to radiotherapy plus ipilimumab could not be evaluated. Some clones in this sample may be carry-over from other donors' samples. The CDR3 runs from the conserved cysteine through the conserved F or W. The order of the fields is J gene, D gene, clone size, V gene, CDR3 protein, CDR3 DNA. D genes are given only for firm matches. Part of the rows lack a size; the others show once, few, many or a class for expanded clones.

>TRBJ2-7|TRBD1|-|TRBV4-1
CASSQDSGTGASYEQYF
TGCGCCAGCAGCCAGGATTCCGGGACAGGGGCCAGTTACGAGCAGTACTTC
>TRBJ2-2|TRBD1|-|TRBV7-3
CASRPADRGSAGELFF
TGTGCCAGCCGCCCAGCCGACAGGGGGTCAGCCGGGGAGCTGTTTTTT
>TRBJ2-3|-|-|TRBV7-9
CASSQNVFTGRTDTQYF
TGTGCCAGCAGCCAGAACGTGTTCACAGGGCGCACAGATACGCAGTATTTT
>TRBJ2-7|-|-|TRBV6-8
CASSYGQGLYEQYF
TGTGCCAGCAGTTATGGGCAGGGCCTCTACGAGCAGTACTTC
>TRBJ1-2|-|-|TRBV7-2
CASSLVSGDAYGYTF
TGTGCCAGCAGCTTAGTTTCAGGGGATGCCTATGGCTACACCTTC
>TRBJ2-5|TRBD2|-|TRBV5-1
CASSAQTSGGETQYF
TGCGCCAGCAGCGCCCAGACTAGCGGAGGCGAGACCCAGTACTTC
>TRBJ2-7|-|-|TRBV28
CASSTLGGSSSYEQYF
TGTGCCAGCAGTACCCTGGGCGGGTCGAGCTCCTACGAGCAGTACTTC
>TRBJ1-1|-|-|TRBV6-5
CASSQQGSSTEAFF
TGTGCCAGCAGTCAACAGGGCTCGAGCACTGAAGCTTTCTTT
>TRBJ2-1|-|-|TRBV7-8
CASSPGLRRNEQFF
TGTGCCAGCAGCCCGGGACTCCGTAGGAATGAGCAGTTCTTC
>TRBJ1-1|-|-|TRBV4-2
CASSPRAYGDEAFF
TGTGCCAGCAGCCCTCGGGCCTACGGGGATGAAGCTTTCTTT
>TRBJ2-3|-|-|TRBV7-6
CASSLSVGGVTQYF
TGTGCCAGCAGCTTATCCGTCGGCGGGGTTACGCAGTATTTT
>TRBJ2-1|-|-|TRBV12-5
CASGPTGSSYNEQFF
TGTGCTAGTGGGCCAACAGGGAGCTCCTACAATGAGCAGTTCTTC
>TRBJ2-5|-|-|TRBV9
CASSVKLEETQYF
TGTGCCAGCAGCGTAAAACTAGAGGAGACCCAGTACTTC
>TRBJ1-5|-|few|TRBV27
CASSLVERRPQHF
TGTGCCAGCAGTTTGGTCGAGCGACGGCCCCAGCATTTT
>TRBJ2-3|-|-|TRBV30
CAWGHSTDTQYF
TGTGCCTGGGGGCACAGCACAGATACGCAGTATTTT
>TRBJ1-5|-|few|TRBV10-2
CASSSSDRYNQPQHF
TGCGCCAGCAGTTCCTCCGACAGGTACAATCAGCCCCAGCATTTT
>TRBJ1-1|TRBD1|few|TRBV28
CASSTDRVGAFF
TGTGCCAGCAGCACGGACAGGGTGGGAGCTTTCTTT
>TRBJ1-2|TRBD1|-|TRBV7-9
CASSSLQGAWGYTF
TGTGCCAGCAGCTCTCTACAGGGGGCGTGGGGCTACACCTTC
>TRBJ1-1|TRBD1|-|TRBV28
CASSYQQGRAFF
TGTGCCAGCAGTTATCAACAGGGGAGAGCTTTCTTT